Listed below are T cell receptor beta chains from one sample, sequenced in a study of PD-L1 blockade in urothelial cancer. Method: immunoSEQ multiplex PCR; TCRdb's copy keeps in-frame clones and lacks some. Of 45,000 to 65,000 clones in the sample, nearly 85% were seen once. The sequencing here drew on PBMCs, taken around atezolizumab (anti-PD-L1) treatment. The receptors stem from a man aged 35 to 55 with urothelial cancer. Each CDR3 is given with its conserved first and last residue. A D gene is named only where the DNA matches it firmly. Not all rows give a size; the values are once, few, many and, for expanded clones, a class.

abundance: NA; v_gene: TRBV5-1; j_gene: TRBJ2-7; d_gene: TRBD2; CDR3nt: TGCGCCAGCAGCCGGACTAGCGGGAGTCTAACCTACGAGCAGTACTTC; CDR3aa: CASSRTSGSLTYEQYF
abundance: once; v_gene: TRBV9; j_gene: TRBJ2-7; d_gene: NA; CDR3nt: TGTGCCAGCAGCGGAGACTCGTTAAGCTACGAGCAGTACTTC; CDR3aa: CASSGDSLSYEQYF
abundance: NA; v_gene: TRBV27; j_gene: TRBJ2-3; d_gene: TRBD1; CDR3nt: TGTGCCAGCAGTAGACAGGGAGCAGATACGCAGTATTTT; CDR3aa: CASSRQGADTQYF
abundance: NA; v_gene: TRBV6-5; j_gene: TRBJ1-4; d_gene: NA; CDR3nt: TGTGCCAGCAGTCCCCGAGGGGGTGGAGGTGAAAAACTGTTTTTT; CDR3aa: CASSPRGGGGEKLFF
abundance: NA; v_gene: TRBV5-1; j_gene: TRBJ1-4; d_gene: TRBD1; CDR3nt: TGCGCCAGCAGCGGGGGACAGGCTAATGAAAAACTGTTTTTT; CDR3aa: CASSGGQANEKLFF
abundance: NA; v_gene: TRBV5-6; j_gene: TRBJ2-3; d_gene: TRBD2; CDR3nt: TGTGCCAGCAGACCTCTAGCGGGAGGAGATACGCAGTATTTT; CDR3aa: CASRPLAGGDTQYF
abundance: few; v_gene: TRBV11-1; j_gene: TRBJ2-2; d_gene: NA; CDR3nt: TGTGCCAGCAGCCCCAGGGGCCACACCGGGGAGCTGTTTTTT; CDR3aa: CASSPRGHTGELFF
abundance: NA; v_gene: TRBV6-1; j_gene: TRBJ1-1; d_gene: TRBD1; CDR3nt: TGTGCCAGCAGTGAAGCGCGGACAGGGTCGAGTCGAACTGAAGCTTTCTTT; CDR3aa: CASSEARTGSSRTEAFF
abundance: NA; v_gene: TRBV5-1; j_gene: TRBJ2-3; d_gene: NA; CDR3nt: TGCGCCAGCAGCTTGCGTTCCCCGGACATTCGCACAGATACGCAGTATTTT; CDR3aa: CASSLRSPDIRTDTQYF
abundance: NA; v_gene: TRBV18; j_gene: TRBJ1-1; d_gene: NA; CDR3nt: TGTGCCAGCTCGGGGGCGAGGGGGAACACTGAAGCTTTCTTT; CDR3aa: CASSGARGNTEAFF
abundance: NA; v_gene: TRBV6-1; j_gene: TRBJ1-1; d_gene: TRBD1; CDR3nt: TGTGCCAGCAGTGAAGTCCACCAGGGGGCTCGACATGAAGCTTTCTTT; CDR3aa: CASSEVHQGARHEAFF
abundance: once; v_gene: TRBV28; j_gene: TRBJ2-3; d_gene: TRBD2; CDR3nt: TGTGCCAGCAGTTTAACTAGCGGGAGAGTAGCAGATACGCAGTATTTT; CDR3aa: CASSLTSGRVADTQYF
abundance: NA; v_gene: TRBV9; j_gene: TRBJ2-2; d_gene: TRBD1; CDR3nt: TGTGCCAGCAGCGTAGTAGGGGGCAAGACCGGGGAGCTGTTTTTT; CDR3aa: CASSVVGGKTGELFF
abundance: NA; v_gene: TRBV2; j_gene: TRBJ1-2; d_gene: NA; CDR3nt: TGTGCCAGCAATGCTGGGCAGGGGAGATTTGATGGCTACACCTTC; CDR3aa: CASNAGQGRFDGYTF
abundance: NA; v_gene: TRBV10-3; j_gene: TRBJ1-5; d_gene: TRBD1; CDR3nt: TGTGCCATCAGTAGGACAGGGATCAATCAGCCCCAGCATTTT; CDR3aa: CAISRTGINQPQHF
abundance: NA; v_gene: TRBV19; j_gene: TRBJ2-7; d_gene: TRBD2; CDR3nt: TGTGCCAGTAGCCCTGGAGGGATAGCGGGAGTTGGGAAACTCCTGGCCTCCGAGCAGTACTTC; CDR3aa: CASSPGGIAGVGKLLASEQYF
abundance: NA; v_gene: TRBV18; j_gene: TRBJ2-7; d_gene: NA; CDR3nt: TGTGCCAGCTCACCACCAGTCAGGCAGGGTGACGAGCAGTACTTC; CDR3aa: CASSPPVRQGDEQYF
abundance: NA; v_gene: TRBV19; j_gene: TRBJ2-2; d_gene: NA; CDR3nt: TGTGCCACTAGCACGGGACAGAACACCGGGGAGCTGTTTTTT; CDR3aa: CATSTGQNTGELFF
abundance: NA; v_gene: TRBV9; j_gene: TRBJ1-5; d_gene: TRBD1; CDR3nt: TGTGCCAGCAGCAAGAACGAACAGGGGACTCAGCCCCAGCATTTT; CDR3aa: CASSKNEQGTQPQHF
abundance: NA; v_gene: TRBV5-1; j_gene: TRBJ2-3; d_gene: NA; CDR3nt: TGCGCCAGTTCTCTGGGGAGCGGTTCTAGCACAGATACGCAGTATTTT; CDR3aa: CASSLGSGSSTDTQYF
abundance: NA; v_gene: TRBV6-1; j_gene: TRBJ1-1; d_gene: NA; CDR3nt: TGTGCCTGCTCGACAGGACTGAACACTGAAGCTTTCTTT; CDR3aa: CACSTGLNTEAFF
abundance: NA; v_gene: TRBV30; j_gene: TRBJ1-2; d_gene: TRBD1; CDR3nt: TGTGCCTGGGAACAGGGGGCTAACTATGGCTACACCTTC; CDR3aa: CAWEQGANYGYTF
abundance: NA; v_gene: TRBV5-8; j_gene: TRBJ1-5; d_gene: TRBD1; CDR3nt: TGTGCCAGCAGTCTCGGACAGGGTGTTAGGCCCCAGCATTTT; CDR3aa: CASSLGQGVRPQHF
abundance: many; v_gene: TRBV9; j_gene: TRBJ2-1; d_gene: NA; CDR3nt: TGTGCCAGCAGCATGTACAGGGCCTACAATGAGCAGTTCTTC; CDR3aa: CASSMYRAYNEQFF
abundance: once; v_gene: TRBV4-3; j_gene: TRBJ2-2; d_gene: NA; CDR3nt: TGCGCCAGCAGCTCTCGACCGGAGGGTACCACCGGGGAGCTGTTTTTT; CDR3aa: CASSSRPEGTTGELFF
abundance: NA; v_gene: TRBV13; j_gene: TRBJ2-2; d_gene: NA; CDR3nt: TGTGCCAGCAGCTTATTTTCGGGGGTTGATGACACCGGGGAGCTGTTTTTT; CDR3aa: CASSLFSGVDDTGELFF
abundance: NA; v_gene: TRBV7-9; j_gene: TRBJ2-4; d_gene: TRBD1; CDR3nt: TGTGCCAGCAGCTTAGTAGGGCAGGGGGCGATTCAGTACTTC; CDR3aa: CASSLVGQGAIQYF
abundance: NA; v_gene: TRBV23-1; j_gene: TRBJ2-3; d_gene: NA; CDR3nt: TGCGCCAGCAAGGCCCGGCAGGCAGGAGGGACAGATACGCAGTATTTT; CDR3aa: CASKARQAGGTDTQYF
abundance: NA; v_gene: TRBV5-6; j_gene: TRBJ2-7; d_gene: TRBD1; CDR3nt: TGTGCCAGCAGCTCACCGGGACAGGGTTACTACGAGCAGTACTTC; CDR3aa: CASSSPGQGYYEQYF